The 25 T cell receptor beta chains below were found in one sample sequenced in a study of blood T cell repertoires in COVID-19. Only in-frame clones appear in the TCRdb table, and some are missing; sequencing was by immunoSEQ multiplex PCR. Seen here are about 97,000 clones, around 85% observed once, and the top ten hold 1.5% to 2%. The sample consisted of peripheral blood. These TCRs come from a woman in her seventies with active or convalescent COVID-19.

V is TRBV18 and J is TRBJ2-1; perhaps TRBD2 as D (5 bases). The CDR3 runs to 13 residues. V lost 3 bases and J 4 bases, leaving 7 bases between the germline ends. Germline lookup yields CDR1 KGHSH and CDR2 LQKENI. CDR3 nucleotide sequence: TGTGCCAGCTCACCGGACTTATACAATGAGCAGTTCTTC. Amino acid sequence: CASSPDLYNEQFF.

CDR3 bases: TGTGCCAGCAGCTTGGTGAGGGGCGCAGGGGGTACAGATACGCAGTATTTT. Its protein is CASSLVRGAGGTDTQYF. This chain joins TRBV5-5 and TRBJ2-3; 7 positions agree with TRBD1. The CDR3 runs 17 residues. Germline V gives CDR1 SGHKS, CDR2 YYEKEE (reference sequence). The V gene end was trimmed by 0 bases and the J gene end by 3 bases; junction bases not matched to a gene: 10.

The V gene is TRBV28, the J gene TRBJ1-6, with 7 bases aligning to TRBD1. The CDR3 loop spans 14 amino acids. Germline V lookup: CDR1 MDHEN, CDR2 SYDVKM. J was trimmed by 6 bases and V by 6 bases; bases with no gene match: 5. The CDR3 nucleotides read TGTGCCAGCAGCCCCGGGACAGCTAATTCACCCCTCCACTTT. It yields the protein CASSPGTANSPLHF.

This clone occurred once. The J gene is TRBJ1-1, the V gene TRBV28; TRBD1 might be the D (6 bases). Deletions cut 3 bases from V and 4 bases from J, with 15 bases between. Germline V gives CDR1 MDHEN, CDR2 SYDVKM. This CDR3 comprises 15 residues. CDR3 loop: CASSFLGARGTEAFF. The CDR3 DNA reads TGTGCCAGCAGTTTTTTGGGGGCGAGGGGCACTGAAGCTTTCTTT.

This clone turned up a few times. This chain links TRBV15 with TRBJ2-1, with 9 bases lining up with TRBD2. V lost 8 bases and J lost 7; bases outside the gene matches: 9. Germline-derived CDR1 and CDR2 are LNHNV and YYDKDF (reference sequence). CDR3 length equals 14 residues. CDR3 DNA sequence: TGTGCCACCCAAAGCGGGGGGCCACCTAATGAGCAGTTCTTC. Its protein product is CATQSGGPPNEQFF.

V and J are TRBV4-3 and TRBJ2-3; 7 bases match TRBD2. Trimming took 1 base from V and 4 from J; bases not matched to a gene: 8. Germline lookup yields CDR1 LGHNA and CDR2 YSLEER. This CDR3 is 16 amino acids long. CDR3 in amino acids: CASSQGSAGDPDTQYF. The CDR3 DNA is TGCGCCAGCAGCCAAGGCTCTGCGGGAGACCCAGATACGCAGTATTTT.

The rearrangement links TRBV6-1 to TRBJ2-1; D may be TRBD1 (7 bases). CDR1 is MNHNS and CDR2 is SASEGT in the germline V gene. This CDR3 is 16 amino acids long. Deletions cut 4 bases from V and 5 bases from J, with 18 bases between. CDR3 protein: CASSAEAGGRNNEQFF. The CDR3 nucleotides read TGTGCCAGCAGTGCCGAGGCAGGGGGGAGAAACAATGAGCAGTTCTTC.

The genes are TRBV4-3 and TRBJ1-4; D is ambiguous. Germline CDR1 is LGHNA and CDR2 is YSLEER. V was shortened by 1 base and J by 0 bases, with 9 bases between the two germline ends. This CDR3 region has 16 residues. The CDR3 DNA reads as TGCGCCAGCAGCCAAGGACGGGTTGCAACTAATGAAAAACTGTTTTTT. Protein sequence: CASSQGRVATNEKLFF.

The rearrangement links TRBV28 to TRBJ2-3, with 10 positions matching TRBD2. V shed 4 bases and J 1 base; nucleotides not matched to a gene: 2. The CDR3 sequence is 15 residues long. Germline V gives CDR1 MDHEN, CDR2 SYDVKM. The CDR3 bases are TGTGCCAGCAGTTGGACTAGCGGCCGCACAGATACGCAGTATTTT. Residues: CASSWTSGRTDTQYF.

CDR3 coding DNA: TGTGCCAGCAGTTACTCGCATGATGGGGCTTCACCCCTCCACTTT. It yields the protein CASSYSHDGASPLHF. The V gene is TRBV6-5, the J gene TRBJ1-6; tentative D call: TRBD1 (5 bases). There are 15 residues in the CDR3. Germline CDR1 reads MNHEY; CDR2 reads SVGAGI. With 0 bases removed from V and 9 bases from J, the gap between germline ends came to 12 bases.

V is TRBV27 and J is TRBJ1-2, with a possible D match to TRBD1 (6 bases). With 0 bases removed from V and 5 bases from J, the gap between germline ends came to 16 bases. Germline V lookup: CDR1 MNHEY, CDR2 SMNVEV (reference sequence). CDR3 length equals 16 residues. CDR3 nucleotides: TGTGCCAGCAGTTTATCGGCCTTTCCAAGGGGGTATGGCTACACCTTC. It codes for CASSLSAFPRGYGYTF.

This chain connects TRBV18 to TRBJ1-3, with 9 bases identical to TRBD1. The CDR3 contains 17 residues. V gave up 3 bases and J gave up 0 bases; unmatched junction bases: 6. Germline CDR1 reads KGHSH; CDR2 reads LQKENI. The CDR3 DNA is TGTGCCAGCTCACCCGGGACAGGGTTGAACTCTGGAAACACCATATATTTT. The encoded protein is CASSPGTGLNSGNTIYF.

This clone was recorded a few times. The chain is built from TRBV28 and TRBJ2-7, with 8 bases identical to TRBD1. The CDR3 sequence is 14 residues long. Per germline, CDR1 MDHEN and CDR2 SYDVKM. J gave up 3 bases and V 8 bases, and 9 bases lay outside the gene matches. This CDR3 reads CASRDLRGLYEQYF. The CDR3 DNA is TGTGCCAGCCGTGACCTCAGGGGGCTCTACGAGCAGTACTTC.

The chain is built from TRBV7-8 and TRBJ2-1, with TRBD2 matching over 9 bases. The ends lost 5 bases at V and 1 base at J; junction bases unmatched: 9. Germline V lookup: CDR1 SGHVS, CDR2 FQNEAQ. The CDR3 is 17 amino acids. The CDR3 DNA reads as TGTGCCAGCAGCCCCAAAACGCTAGCGGGGTCCTACAATGAGCAGTTCTTC. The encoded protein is CASSPKTLAGSYNEQFF.

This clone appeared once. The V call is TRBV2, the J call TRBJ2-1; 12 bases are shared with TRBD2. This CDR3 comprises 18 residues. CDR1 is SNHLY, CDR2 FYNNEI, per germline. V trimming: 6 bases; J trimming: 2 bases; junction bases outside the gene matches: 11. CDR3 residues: CASRAGTSGRRTYNEQFF. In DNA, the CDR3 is TGTGCCAGCAGGGCGGGCACTAGCGGGAGGAGGACCTACAATGAGCAGTTCTTC.

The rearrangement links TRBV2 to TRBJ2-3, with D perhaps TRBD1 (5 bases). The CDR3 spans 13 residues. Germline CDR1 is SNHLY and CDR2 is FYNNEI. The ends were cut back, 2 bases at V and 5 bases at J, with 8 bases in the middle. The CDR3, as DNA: TGTGCCAGCAGTGAACAGGGTGGAGATACGCAGTATTTT. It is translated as CASSEQGGDTQYF.

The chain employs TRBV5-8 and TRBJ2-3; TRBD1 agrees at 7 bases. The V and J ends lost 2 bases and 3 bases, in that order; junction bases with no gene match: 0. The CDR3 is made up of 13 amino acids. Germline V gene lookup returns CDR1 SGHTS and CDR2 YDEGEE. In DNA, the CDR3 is TGTGCCAGCAGCTTACAGGGGACAGATACGCAGTATTTT. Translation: CASSLQGTDTQYF.

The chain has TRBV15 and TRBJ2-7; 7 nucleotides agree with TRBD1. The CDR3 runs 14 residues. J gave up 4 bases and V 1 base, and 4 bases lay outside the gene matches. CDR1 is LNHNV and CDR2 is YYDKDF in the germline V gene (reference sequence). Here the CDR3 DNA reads TGTGCCACCAGCAGAGTCGACAGGGAGTACGAGCAGTACTTC. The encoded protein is CATSRVDREYEQYF.

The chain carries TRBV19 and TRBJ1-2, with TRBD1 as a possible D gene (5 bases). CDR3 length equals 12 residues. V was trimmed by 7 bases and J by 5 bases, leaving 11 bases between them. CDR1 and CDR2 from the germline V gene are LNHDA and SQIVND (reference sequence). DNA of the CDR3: TGTGCCAGTACCCCTGACAGATATGGCTACACCTTC. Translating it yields CASTPDRYGYTF.

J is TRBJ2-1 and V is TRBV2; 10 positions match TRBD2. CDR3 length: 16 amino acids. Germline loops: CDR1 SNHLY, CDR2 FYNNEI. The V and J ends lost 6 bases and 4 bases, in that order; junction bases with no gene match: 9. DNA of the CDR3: TGTGCCAGCAGGGAAAGCGGGGGGGCGCGGTACAATGAGCAGTTCTTC. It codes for CASRESGGARYNEQFF.

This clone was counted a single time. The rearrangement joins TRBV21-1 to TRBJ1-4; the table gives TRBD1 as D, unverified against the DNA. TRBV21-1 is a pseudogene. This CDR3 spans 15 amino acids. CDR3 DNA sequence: TGTGCCAGCAGCAAGGAGGACAGGGTGGGTGAAAAACTGTTTTTT. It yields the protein CASSKEDRVGEKLFF.

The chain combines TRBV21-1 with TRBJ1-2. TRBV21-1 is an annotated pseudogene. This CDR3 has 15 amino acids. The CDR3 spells CASSKLEGRNYGYTF. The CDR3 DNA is TGTGCCAGCAGCAAACTGGAGGGGAGGAACTATGGCTACACCTTC.

The DNA for the CDR3 is TGTGCCAGCAGCCCCGGACAGGGGAGCTCCTACGAGCAGTACTTC. Protein: CASSPGQGSSYEQYF. The chain couples TRBV7-6 to TRBJ2-7, with TRBD1 matching over 9 bases. The CDR3 contains 15 residues. After removal of 5 bases from V and 0 bases from J, the junction contained 5 bases not matched to a gene. Germline-derived CDR1 and CDR2 are SGHVS and FNYEAQ.

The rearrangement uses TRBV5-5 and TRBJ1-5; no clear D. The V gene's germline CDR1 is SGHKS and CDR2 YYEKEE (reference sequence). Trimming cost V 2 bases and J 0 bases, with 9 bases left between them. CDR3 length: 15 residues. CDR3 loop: CASSLRGVSNQPQHF. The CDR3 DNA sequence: TGTGCCAGCAGCTTAAGAGGAGTTAGCAATCAGCCCCAGCATTTT. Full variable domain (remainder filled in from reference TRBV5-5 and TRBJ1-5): DAGVTQSPTHLIKTRGQQVTLRCSPISGHKSVSWYQQVLGQGPQFIFQYYEKEERGRGNFPDRFSARQFPNYSSELNVNALLLGDSALYLCASSLRGVSNQPQHFGDGTRLSIL.

The CDR3 is CATSDRDRGRFQPQHF. The CDR3, as DNA: TGTGCCACCAGTGACCGGGACAGGGGGCGTTTTCAGCCCCAGCATTTT. The J gene is TRBJ1-5, the V gene TRBV24-1; 12 nucleotides match TRBD1. This CDR3 contains 16 residues. With 4 bases clipped from V and 6 bases from J, the junction kept 6 bases outside the gene matches. Looked up from germline, CDR1 is KGHDR and CDR2 is SFDVKD.